The rows below give T cell receptor beta chains drawn from one sample of a study of OX40 agonist ivuxolimab in advanced cancers. Sequencing used immunoSEQ multiplex PCR; TCRdb keeps in-frame clones, though not all of them. This sample has about 48,000 clones, with about three quarters found just once. Sequencing was performed on CD4+ or CD8+ T cells sorted from blood, taken in a trial of the OX40 agonist ivuxolimab. These receptors all stem from an adult with an advanced solid tumor such as melanoma, head and neck, liver or kidney cancer. CDR3s include the opening cysteine and the closing phenylalanine or tryptophan. A D gene is named only where the DNA matches it firmly. Clone size appears in some rows only: once, few, many, or a class for an expanded clone.

TRBJ2-5	TRBV14	TRBD2	-	CASSQPLAGAETQYF	TGTGCCAGCAGCCAACCACTAGCGGGAGCAGAGACCCAGTACTTC
TRBJ2-6	TRBV30	-	-	CAWRPSGTGANVLTF	TGTGCCTGGAGACCTTCCGGTACTGGGGCCAACGTCCTGACTTTC
TRBJ2-1	TRBV27	TRBD1	-	CASSFVGQGYNEQFF	TGTGCCAGCAGTTTCGTAGGACAGGGCTACAATGAGCAGTTCTTC
TRBJ1-2	TRBV5-8	-	-	CASSLEGGSVYGYTF	TGTGCCAGCAGCTTGGAAGGGGGATCAGTCTATGGCTACACCTTC
TRBJ1-1	TRBV10-1	-	-	CASSLLRVNTEAFF	TGCGCCAGCAGCCTCTTAAGGGTGAACACTGAAGCTTTCTTT
TRBJ2-7	TRBV20-1	-	-	CSVAGIDEQYF	TGCAGTGTAGCCGGGATCGACGAGCAGTACTTC
TRBJ2-7	TRBV5-1	-	few	CASSLETTYEQYF	TGCGCCAGCAGCTTGGAGACTACCTACGAGCAGTACTTC
TRBJ2-1	TRBV9	TRBD2	-	CASSDRTSLNEQFF	TGTGCCAGCAGCGACAGGACTAGTCTTAATGAGCAGTTCTTC
TRBJ2-1	TRBV6-6	TRBD2	-	CASSLLAGVYNEQFF	TGTGCCAGCAGCTTACTAGCGGGGGTATACAATGAGCAGTTCTTC
TRBJ2-5	TRBV29-1	TRBD2	-	CSVSRGGAQETQYF	TGCAGCGTCTCCCGGGGGGGGGCCCAAGAGACCCAGTACTTC
TRBJ1-5	TRBV4-1	-	once	CASSQGGGWSNQPQHF	TGCGCCAGCAGCCAAGGGGGGGGATGGAGCAATCAGCCCCAGCATTTT
TRBJ2-1	TRBV27	TRBD2	few	CASSLLAGGSMEQFF	TGTGCCAGCAGTTTATTGGCGGGAGGGTCGATGGAGCAGTTCTTC
TRBJ1-2	TRBV4-1	-	-	CASSQERSNYGYTF	TGCGCCAGCAGCCAAGAGCGATCTAACTATGGCTACACCTTC
TRBJ2-3	TRBV13	TRBD2	-	CASSFPPTSGVTDTQYF	TGTGCCAGCAGCTTCCCACCGACTAGCGGGGTCACAGATACGCAGTATTTT
TRBJ1-1	TRBV14	-	few	CASSQDFWGRTEAFF	TGTGCCAGCAGCCAAGACTTCTGGGGCAGGACTGAAGCTTTCTTT
TRBJ2-7	TRBV2	TRBD2	once	CASSPFGGGYEQYF	TGTGCCAGCAGCCCCTTCGGGGGGGGCTACGAGCAGTACTTC
TRBJ2-5	TRBV4-3	TRBD1	-	CASSQGTGQETQYF	TGCGCCAGCAGCCAAGGGACAGGGCAAGAGACCCAGTACTTC
TRBJ1-5	TRBV19	TRBD1	-	CASSYGTGDNQPQHF	TGTGCCAGTAGTTACGGGACAGGGGACAATCAGCCCCAGCATTTT
TRBJ2-7	TRBV28	TRBD2	-	CASKGGLAGGLEQYF	TGTGCCAGCAAGGGGGGGTTAGCGGGAGGGCTCGAGCAGTACTTC
TRBJ2-5	TRBV7-6	-	-	CASSLAASHLQETQYF	TGTGCCAGCAGCTTAGCGGCTAGCCATCTTCAAGAGACCCAGTACTTC
TRBJ2-4	TRBV5-1	-	-	CASSLDGQGIQYF	TGCGCCAGCAGCTTGGATGGCCAAGGCATTCAGTACTTC
TRBJ2-1	TRBV19	-	once	CASSPEATYNEQFF	TGTGCCAGTAGTCCGGAAGCGACCTACAATGAGCAGTTCTTC
TRBJ2-7	TRBV10-1	TRBD2	-	CASSGGLAGSYEQYF	TGCGCCAGCAGTGGGGGACTAGCGGGTTCCTACGAGCAGTACTTC
TRBJ1-1	TRBV11-2	-	-	CASSLMPGGTEAFF	TGTGCCAGCAGCTTAATGCCCGGGGGAACTGAAGCTTTCTTT
TRBJ1-1	TRBV2	-	-	CASSPSRWAEAFF	TGTGCCAGCAGCCCTAGTCGTTGGGCTGAAGCTTTCTTT
TRBJ2-3	TRBV4-3	-	once	CASSQDHLDTDTQYF	TGCGCCAGCAGCCAAGATCATCTAGACACAGATACGCAGTATTTT
TRBJ1-1	TRBV6-6	-	medium-sized	CASSSVQGEAFF	TGTGCCAGCAGCTCTGTACAGGGTGAAGCTTTCTTT
TRBJ2-5	TRBV2	-	-	CASRSDSQETQYF	TGTGCCAGCCGTTCGGACAGCCAAGAGACCCAGTACTTC
TRBJ2-3	TRBV7-9	-	-	CASTPVASNTDTQYF	TGTGCCAGCACCCCGGTAGCCTCAAACACAGATACGCAGTATTTT
TRBJ2-7	TRBV5-6	TRBD2	-	CASRRLAEPYEQYF	TGTGCCAGCAGGCGACTAGCGGAGCCCTACGAGCAGTACTTC
TRBJ2-7	TRBV7-8	TRBD2	-	CASSLGLAGSSYEQYF	TGTGCCAGCAGCTTAGGACTAGCTGGAAGCTCCTACGAGCAGTACTTC
TRBJ2-5	TRBV6-1	TRBD1	-	CASSQGKGTQYF	TGTGCCAGCTCACAGGGGAAAGGGACCCAGTACTTC
TRBJ1-5	TRBV7-8	-	-	CASSLARRDNQPQHF	TGTGCCAGCAGCTTAGCCCGCAGAGACAATCAGCCCCAGCATTTT
TRBJ1-2	TRBV27	TRBD1	medium-sized	CASSSDRDNYGYTF	TGTGCCAGCAGCTCCGACAGGGATAACTATGGCTACACCTTC
TRBJ2-7	TRBV5-1	TRBD1	-	CASSQEGQASSYEQYF	TGCGCCAGCAGCCAAGAGGGACAGGCAAGCTCCTACGAGCAGTACTTC
TRBJ2-5	TRBV6-4	TRBD2	-	CASSEIAGMQETQYF	TGTGCCAGCAGTGAGATAGCGGGGATGCAAGAGACCCAGTACTTC
TRBJ2-7	TRBV2	TRBD2	-	CASSDLAGGSVQAYF	TGTGCCAGCAGTGACCTAGCGGGAGGTTCGGTCCAGGCGTACTTC
TRBJ1-1	TRBV7-9	TRBD1	-	CASSLRQGPMNTEAFF	TGTGCCAGCAGCCTTAGACAGGGGCCTATGAACACTGAAGCTTTCTTT
TRBJ2-7	TRBV11-2	TRBD2	-	CASSSLAGSYEQYF	TGTGCCAGCAGCTCACTAGCGGGATCCTACGAGCAGTACTTC
TRBJ1-1	TRBV6-5	-	few	CASRQTSTEAFF	TGTGCCAGCAGACAGACATCCACTGAAGCTTTCTTT
TRBJ1-5	TRBV6-1	-	-	CASSERYPGEVGRHNQPQHF	TGTGCCAGCAGTGAACGGTACCCGGGAGAGGTGGGTCGCCACAATCAGCCCCAGCATTTT
TRBJ2-3	TRBV5-1	TRBD2	-	CASGEREPSTDTQYF	TGCGCCAGCGGCGAGCGGGAGCCGAGCACAGATACGCAGTATTTT
TRBJ2-1	TRBV9	TRBD2	-	CASSLPGLAGNEQFF	TGTGCCAGCAGCCTTCCGGGACTAGCGGGGAATGAGCAGTTCTTC
TRBJ2-7	TRBV6-6	-	-	CASSYGGQVYEQYF	TGTGCCAGCAGTTATGGGGGGCAGGTCTACGAGCAGTACTTC
TRBJ1-6	TRBV6-5	-	-	CASNAQNSPLHF	TGTGCCAGCAACGCCCAAAATTCACCCCTCCACTTT
TRBJ2-7	TRBV4-2	TRBD2	-	CASSQELAGLSYEQYF	TGTGCCAGCAGCCAAGAACTAGCGGGGCTTTCCTACGAGCAGTACTTC
TRBJ1-3	TRBV7-2	-	-	CASSLAGSGNTIYF	TGTGCCAGCAGCTTAGCAGGGAGTGGAAACACCATATATTTT
TRBJ2-4	TRBV6-6	TRBD1	-	CASSYAGTGGINIQYF	TGTGCCAGCAGTTACGCTGGGACAGGGGGTATAAACATTCAGTACTTC
TRBJ1-1	TRBV6-1	-	-	CASTYQENTEAFF	TGTGCCAGCACCTACCAGGAGAACACTGAAGCTTTCTTT
TRBJ2-5	TRBV18	TRBD2	-	CASSPPGLAFGKTQYF	TGTGCCAGCTCACCACCGGGACTAGCGTTTGGAAAGACCCAGTACTTC
TRBJ2-5	TRBV2	TRBD2	-	CASSELEAGLGGWETQYF	TGTGCCAGCAGTGAATTGGAGGCGGGACTAGGAGGGTGGGAGACCCAGTACTTC
TRBJ2-1	TRBV27	TRBD2	-	CASRPASGRVNEQFF	TGTGCCAGCAGGCCGGCTAGCGGGAGGGTGAATGAGCAGTTCTTC